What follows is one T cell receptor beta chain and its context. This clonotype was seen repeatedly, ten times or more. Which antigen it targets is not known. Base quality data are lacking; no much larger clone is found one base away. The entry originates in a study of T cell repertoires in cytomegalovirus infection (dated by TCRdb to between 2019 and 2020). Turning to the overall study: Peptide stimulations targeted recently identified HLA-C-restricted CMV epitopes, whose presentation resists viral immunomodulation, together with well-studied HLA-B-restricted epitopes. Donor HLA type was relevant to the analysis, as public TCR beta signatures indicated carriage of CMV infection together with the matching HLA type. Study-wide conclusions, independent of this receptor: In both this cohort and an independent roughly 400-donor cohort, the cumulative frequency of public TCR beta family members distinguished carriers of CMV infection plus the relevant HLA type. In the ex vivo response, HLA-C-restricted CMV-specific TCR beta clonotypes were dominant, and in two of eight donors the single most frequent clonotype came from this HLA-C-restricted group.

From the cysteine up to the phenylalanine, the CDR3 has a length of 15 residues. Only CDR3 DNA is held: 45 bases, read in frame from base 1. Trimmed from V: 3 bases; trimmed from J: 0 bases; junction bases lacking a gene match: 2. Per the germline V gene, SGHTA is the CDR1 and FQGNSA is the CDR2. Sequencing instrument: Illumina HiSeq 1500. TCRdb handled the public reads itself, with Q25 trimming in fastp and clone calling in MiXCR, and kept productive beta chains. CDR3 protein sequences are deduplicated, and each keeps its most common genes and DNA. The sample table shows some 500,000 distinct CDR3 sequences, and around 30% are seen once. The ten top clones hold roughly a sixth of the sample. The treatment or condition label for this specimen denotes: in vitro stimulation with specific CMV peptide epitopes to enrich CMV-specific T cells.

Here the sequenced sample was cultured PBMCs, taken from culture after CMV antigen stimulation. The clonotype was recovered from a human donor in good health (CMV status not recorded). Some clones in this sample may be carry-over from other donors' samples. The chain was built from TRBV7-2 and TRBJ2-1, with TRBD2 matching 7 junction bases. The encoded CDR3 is CASSLAGASYNEQFF. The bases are TGTGCCAGCAGCTTGGCGGGAGCCTCCTACAATGAGCAGTTCTTC.